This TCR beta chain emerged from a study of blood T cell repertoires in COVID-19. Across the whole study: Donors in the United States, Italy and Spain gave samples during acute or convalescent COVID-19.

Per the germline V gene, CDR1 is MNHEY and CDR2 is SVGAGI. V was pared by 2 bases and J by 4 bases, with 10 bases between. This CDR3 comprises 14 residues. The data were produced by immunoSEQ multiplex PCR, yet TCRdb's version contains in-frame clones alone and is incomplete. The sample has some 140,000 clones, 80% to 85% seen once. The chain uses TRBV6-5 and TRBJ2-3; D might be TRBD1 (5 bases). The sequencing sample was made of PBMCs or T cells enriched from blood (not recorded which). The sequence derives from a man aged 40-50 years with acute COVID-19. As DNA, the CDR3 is TGTGCCAGCAGTTACGGCGCCAGGGCAGATACGCAGTATTTT. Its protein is CASSYGARADTQYF.